The 14 T cell receptor beta chains below all came from one sample that was sequenced in a study of beta chain features in type 1 diabetes. General study points: People with Type 1 diabetes carried modestly yet significantly shorter TCRB CDR3s in all four CD4+ subsets.

No antigen has been assigned to these receptors. cDNA synthesis used the whole RNA isolate, giving expressed TCRB sequences. Sequenced by immunoSEQ multiplex PCR; TCRdb stores in-frame clones only, minus some. The repertoire holds approximately 27,000 clones, with about 49% as singletons. Sequenced sample: stem cell memory CD4+ T cells from blood. The origin of the receptors is a man aged 25-45 years with type 1 diabetes.

This clone was recorded a few times. The chain couples TRBV7-9 to TRBJ2-7, with D unresolved. This CDR3 spans 13 amino acids. The germline V gene has CDR1 SEHNR and CDR2 FQNEAQ (reference sequence). Trimming took off 1 base at V and 5 bases at J, with 9 bases between the two ends. CDR3 coding DNA: TGTGCCAGCAGCTTAGGCCAGGTCAACGAGCAGTACTTC. Its protein product is CASSLGQVNEQYF.

The chain links TRBV2 to TRBJ1-1; TRBD1 is a possible D gene (6 bases). Germline values: CDR1 SNHLY, CDR2 FYNNEI. The CDR3 extends over 14 amino acids. V shed 6 bases and J shed 1 base, with 12 bases lying between them. The CDR3 DNA reads as TGTGCCAGCAGCTTACAGGGCAAGAACACTGAAGCTTTCTTT. It yields the protein CASSLQGKNTEAFF.

The chain couples TRBV18 to TRBJ1-4; TRBD1 matches at 8 bases. The CDR3 is made up of 15 amino acids. Germline V gene data show CDR1 as KGHSH and CDR2 as LQKENI. Trimming at V came to 3 bases and at J to 8 bases, leaving 8 bases not matched to a gene. The CDR3 sequence: CASSPRTGSEEKLFF. The CDR3 DNA sequence: TGTGCCAGCTCACCCCGGACAGGGAGTGAAGAAAAACTGTTTTTT.

This clone appeared a single time. The CDR3 loop reads CASSSRGAGGGEQYF. CDR3 coding DNA: TGTGCCAGCAGTTCCCGCGGAGCGGGAGGTGGGGAGCAGTACTTC. This chain connects TRBV6-5 to TRBJ2-7, with 9 bases aligning to TRBD2. Trimming removed 4 bases from V and 7 bases from J; junction bases left unmatched: 11. Germline V gene lookup returns CDR1 MNHEY and CDR2 SVGAGI. This CDR3 spans 15 amino acids.

As for this clone: The junction differs from germline at one of its ends, possibly a read error. This chain links TRBV19 with TRBJ2-2; D remains unclear. Germline V lookup: CDR1 LNHDA, CDR2 SQIVND (reference sequence). There are 14 residues in the CDR3. The CDR3 DNA sequence: TGTGCAAGTACATTCCAGATGAACACCGGGGAGCTGTTTTTT. It encodes CASTFQMNTGELFF.

The CDR3 nucleotides read TGTGCCAGCAGCACCCCACAGGGGAGCTCCTACAATGAGCAGTTCTTC. Translated, it gives CASSTPQGSSYNEQFF. V gene TRBV5-4 combines with J gene TRBJ2-1; TRBD1 agrees at 7 bases. CDR3 length: 16 amino acids. The germline V gene has CDR1 SGHNT and CDR2 YYREEE (reference sequence). Trimming removed 4 bases from V and 0 bases from J; junction bases left unmatched: 7.

This sequence joins TRBV2 and TRBJ2-1, with TRBD1 as a possible D gene (6 bases). CDR3 length: 10 residues. The germline V gene has CDR1 SNHLY and CDR2 FYNNEI. The V end lost 6 bases, the J end lost 9 bases, and 6 bases lay between the germline ends. The CDR3 spells CASRQGEQFF. The CDR3 DNA reads as TGTGCCAGCAGACAGGGTGAGCAGTTCTTC.

This clone has more than one count but fewer than ten. The genes are TRBV5-1 and TRBJ2-1; TRBD2 might be the D (5 bases). V was shortened by 4 bases and J by 5 bases, with 19 bases between the two germline ends. CDR1 and CDR2 from the germline V gene are SGHRS and YFSETQ. The CDR3 extends over 16 amino acids. The CDR3 coding sequence is TGCGCCAGCAGCCCGGAGGCCGTCAGTGGGCACAATGAGCAGTTCTTC. Protein sequence: CASSPEAVSGHNEQFF.

The chain is built from TRBV5-1 and TRBJ1-4; TRBD1 agrees at 11 bases. CDR1 SGHRS and CDR2 YFSETQ come from the germline V gene. The CDR3 covers 14 residues. The V gene end was trimmed by 3 bases and the J gene end by 8 bases; junction bases not matched to a gene: 3. For the CDR3, the DNA is TGCGCCAGCAGCTCCGGGACAGGGGGGGAAAAACTGTTTTTT. It yields the protein CASSSGTGGEKLFF.

The chain carries TRBV12-5 and TRBJ2-5, with 12 nucleotides matching TRBD2. Germline V gene sequence: CDR1 LGHNT, CDR2 FRNRAP. The CDR3 loop spans 14 amino acids. The ends lost 4 bases at V and 5 bases at J; junction bases unmatched: 2. The CDR3 DNA sequence: TGTGCTAGTGGTTCCGGACTAGCGGGGGAGACCCAGTACTTC. Protein sequence: CASGSGLAGETQYF.

This clone turned up a few times. The V and J genes are TRBV25-1 and TRBJ2-3; the match to TRBD1 covers 10 bases. Germline-derived CDR1 and CDR2 are MGHDK and SYGVNS. V shed 6 bases and J 4 bases; nucleotides not matched to a gene: 10. CDR3 length equals 16 residues. The CDR3 loop reads CASSDRQGAVADTQYF. The CDR3 DNA sequence: TGTGCCAGCAGCGATCGACAGGGGGCTGTTGCAGATACGCAGTATTTT.

The V call is TRBV5-1, the J call TRBJ1-5; TRBD1 might be the D (5 bases). Trimming cost V 0 bases and J 6 bases, with 10 bases left between them. CDR1 is SGHRS, CDR2 YFSETQ, per germline. The CDR3 is made up of 14 amino acids. In DNA, the CDR3 is TGCGCCAGCAGCTTGGGGGGGGAAGGTCAGCCCCAGCATTTT. This encodes CASSLGGEGQPQHF. Full variable domain (outside the CDR3, taken from reference TRBV5-1 and TRBJ1-5): KAGVTQTPRYLIKTRGQQVTLSCSPISGHRSVSWYQQTPGQGLQFLFEYFSETQRNKGNFPGRFSGRQFSNSRSEMNVSTLELGDSALYLCASSLGGEGQPQHFGDGTRLSIL.

The CDR3 DNA is TGCAGCGGCGGGGGGACAGGGAAGAACACTGAAGCTTTCTTT. The encoded protein is CSGGGTGKNTEAFF. The chain is built from TRBV29-1 and TRBJ1-1, with 9 bases identical to TRBD1. The junction had 7 bases not matched to a gene; V was cut back by 7 bases and J by 1 base. The CDR3 spans 14 residues. From germline, CDR1 is SQVTM and CDR2 ANQGSEA.

The chain carries TRBV5-4 and TRBJ2-1, with 9 bases fitting TRBD2. Germline CDR1 is SGHNT and CDR2 is YYREEE (reference sequence). The V and J ends lost 0 bases and 7 bases, in that order; junction bases with no gene match: 11. The CDR3 contains 17 residues. CDR3 coding DNA: TGTGCCAGCAGCTTGGGGGGACTAGCTCTCTCGAGGAATGAGCAGTTCTTC. It yields the protein CASSLGGLALSRNEQFF.